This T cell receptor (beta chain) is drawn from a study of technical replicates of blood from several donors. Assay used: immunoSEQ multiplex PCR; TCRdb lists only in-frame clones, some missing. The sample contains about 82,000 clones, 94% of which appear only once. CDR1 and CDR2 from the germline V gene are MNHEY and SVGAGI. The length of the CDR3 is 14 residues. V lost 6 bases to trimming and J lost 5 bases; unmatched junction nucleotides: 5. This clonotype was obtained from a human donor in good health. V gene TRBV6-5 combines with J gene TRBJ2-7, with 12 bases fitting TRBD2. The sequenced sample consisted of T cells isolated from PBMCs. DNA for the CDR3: TGTGCCAGCAGCCTGACTAGCGGGAGCCACGAGCAGTACTTC. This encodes CASSLTSGSHEQYF.